The TCR beta chain under discussion was sequenced for a study of blood T cell repertoires in COVID-19. Study at large: Nucleic acid was either cDNA or gDNA, and it came from T cells, B-cell-depleted T cells, or PBMCs.

V lost 6 bases, J lost 0 bases, and 3 bases stayed unmatched. The germline gives CDR1 MNHEY, CDR2 SVGAGI. The CDR3 has 14 residues. The method was immunoSEQ multiplex PCR; TCRdb's version includes in-frame clones alone and lacks a portion of them. The table lists 100,000 to 150,000 clones, 70% to 80% of them singletons. Sequencing was done on a sample of peripheral blood. This TCR was sampled from a man in his forties with active or convalescent COVID-19. The genes are TRBV6-5 and TRBJ2-7; TRBD1 aligns across 9 bases. The CDR3 nucleotides read TGTGCCAGCAGACCGACAGGGGGCTCCTACGAGCAGTACTTC. It translates to CASRPTGGSYEQYF.